This TCR beta chain stems from a study of CD8 T cells in Susac syndrome. TEMRA cells were FACS-enriched, with CD8+ and CD4+ T cells isolated negatively. Reverse transcription of about 0.5 to 1 ug RNA used random hexamers. TCRdb itself ran the immunoSEQ multiplex PCR reads through MiXCR, one entry per CDR3 protein. The sample contains about 120,000 distinct CDR3 sequences, roughly 91% of which appear only once. The trim removed 3 bases at V and 6 bases at J, leaving 6 bases unmatched. This CDR3 comprises 14 residues. Germline V gene lookup returns CDR1 GTSNPN and CDR2 SVGIG (reference sequence). This TCR derives from a human donor in good health. Specimen: CD4+ T cells from PBMCs. The V call is TRBV30, the J call TRBJ2-1, with TRBD1 identical over 9 bases. Here the CDR3 reads CAWRPGQGFNEQFF. The CDR3 DNA follows: TGTGCCTGGAGACCGGGACAGGGTTTCAATGAGCAGTTCTTC.